The subject of this entry is one T cell receptor beta chain. The data belong to a study of CD8 T cells in Susac syndrome. It was with random hexamers that 0.5 to 1 ug RNA was reverse transcribed. An immunoSEQ multiplex PCR generated amplified TCR beta CDR3 products spanning 54 Vbeta and 13 Jbeta. TCRdb redid the calling of the immunoSEQ multiplex PCR reads with MiXCR, one entry per CDR3 protein. Seen here are roughly 200,000 distinct CDR3 sequences, around 95% observed once, and the top ten hold approximately 0.081%. Germline CDR1 reads DFQATT; CDR2 reads SNEGSKA (reference sequence). CDR3 length equals 17 residues. Losses at the gene ends were 1 base for V and 7 bases for J; bases not matched to a gene: 14. TEMRA cells were enriched by FACS, while CD8+ and CD4+ T cells were obtained through a negative isolation that was performed magnetically.

The V call is TRBV20-1, the J call TRBJ1-5; 9 nucleotides agree with TRBD1. Sequencing input: CD4+ T cells from PBMCs. This TCR derives from a human donor with multiple sclerosis. The CDR3 nucleotides are TGCAGTGCTAGAGGCGGAATAGGGACAGGGATTCGGCAGCCCCAGCATTTT. Protein sequence: CSARGGIGTGIRQPQHF.